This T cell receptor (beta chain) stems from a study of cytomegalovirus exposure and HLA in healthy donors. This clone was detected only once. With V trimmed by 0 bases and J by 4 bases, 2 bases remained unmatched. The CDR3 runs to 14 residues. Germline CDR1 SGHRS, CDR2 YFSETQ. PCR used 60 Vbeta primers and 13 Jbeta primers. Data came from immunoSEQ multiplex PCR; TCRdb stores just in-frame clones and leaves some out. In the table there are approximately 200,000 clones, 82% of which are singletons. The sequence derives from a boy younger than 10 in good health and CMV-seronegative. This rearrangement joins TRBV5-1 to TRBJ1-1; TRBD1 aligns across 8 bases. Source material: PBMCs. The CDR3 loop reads CASSLGDRGTEAFF. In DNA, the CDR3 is TGCGCCAGCAGCTTGGGCGACAGGGGCACTGAAGCTTTCTTT.